The sequence of this T cell receptor beta chain was determined in a study of shared clonotypes between healthy human individuals (dated by TCRdb to 2019 to 2021). With respect to the entire study: The cohort included three men and a couple of women between 18 and 49 years of age. For each donor, three plates each were used for CD4 naive and CD4 memory, two plates were used for CD8 naive, and one plate was used for CD8 memory. The study deeply sequenced blood TCR repertoires of five healthy adults to estimate repertoire size and the extent of clonotype sharing between individuals. Different laboratories and diverse techniques were used to prepare libraries and sequence TCR repertoires, to increase sequencing depth and limit assay-specific biases. Between about 0.94 and 10 billion PBMCs per donor were obtained by leukapheresis. Points the paper makes about the study in general: Pairwise subsampling indicated that sequencing depth was expected to affect the degree of clonotype sharing among donors. Because the study included only a small number of donors, the genetic and exposure-history diversity represented was limited. Larger estimated clonotype richness was generally found for naive subsets than for memory subsets. Sampling was restricted to blood, and TCR repertoires in tissue are likely to differ from TCR repertoires in blood. Compared with non-shared clonotypes, clonotypes shared by all four sorted-subset donors had higher generation probabilities. When several donors were compared, the shared fraction of clonotypes was around 5% for naive CD4, around 3.5% for naive CD8, 2.3% for memory CD4, and roughly 0.43% for memory CD8. Rarefaction of sorted-subset datasets indicated incomplete sequencing despite the large sequencing depth.

CDR1 and CDR2, per the germline V gene, are SGHRS and YFSETQ. The CDR3 holds 16 amino acids from the cysteine to the phenylalanine. Of all the DNA, just the CDR3 is kept, 48 bases in frame from base 1. Between the V and J ends, shortened by 0 bases and 2 bases respectively, the junction contains 11 bases. The donors were healthy, HIV-negative adults who had no recently reported acute infections or vaccinations. Every donor was a Caucasian adult residing in Nashville, Tennessee, USA. CD4+ T cells were enriched by magnetic negative selection, after which naive cells were positively selected on CD45RA and the negative fraction was taken as the memory subset. Blood was obtained by leukapheresis, after which PBMCs were separated by Ficoll-Histopaque density gradient centrifugation and cryopreserved in liquid nitrogen vapor phase. Purity and quantity of every magnetically sorted T cell population were checked by analytical flow cytometry. Each sorted fraction had its genomic DNA isolated and then quantified by UV absorbance on a Nanodrop 2000c.

Using the deep immunoSEQ assay, TCR CDR3 regions were amplified from genomic DNA by multiplex PCR. Extracted genomic DNA from each cell subset was spread evenly across all wells of several immunoSEQ 96-well plates, with each plate serving as a replicate. For sorted subsets, approximately 200 ng of genomic DNA, equivalent to around 30,000 T cell genomes, went into each replicate PCR. Purified libraries were quantified with a Qubit 3.0 fluorometer, sized on a Bioanalyzer 2100, and re-quantified with the KAPA Library Quantification kit. Every immunoSEQ 96-well plate was sequenced on a dedicated single-read 150-cycle Illumina NextSeq 550 flow cell. On the study's bioinformatics: Because the immunoSEQ output included only junctional sequences and no quality scores, the filtering could not be the same as the filtering used for full-length reads. Sequences were annotated with PyIR, a Python wrapper for IgBLAST v1.9, and V/J genes and CDR3 were assigned using IMGT germline references. Reads with weak V/J assignments (E-value above 1e-6), missing CDR3, stop codons, out-of-frame junctions, or ambiguous translated residues were removed. V3J clonotypes were defined as sequences sharing an identical inferred V gene, J gene, and CDR3 amino acid sequence. The percentage overlap between two repertoires was calculated by dividing the number of shared unique clonotypes by the size of the smaller repertoire. RTK rarefaction, the Chao1 estimator, and Recon v2.1 estimates of unobserved clonotypes were used to assess repertoire richness. OLGA was used to compute generation probabilities for all TCRbeta clonotypes that the gDNA method yielded from a few donors. The immuneACCESS repertoire file appears here via TCRdb, limited to in-frame rearrangements. These files lack a portion of the clones; in checked studies, under half of the deficit traces to unresolved V genes, and the cause of the others is not known. V, J and clone size are those of that table, while D and trimming were read from the DNA. The sample data list some 1.5 million clones, and roughly 98% of these were observed just once. The ten largest clones add up to 0.45% of the sample.

For this clone: This receptor's antigen is unknown. No base qualities exist here, and no much larger clone lies one base off it.

This sequence originates from a man aged 25 to 40 in good health. The sample was naive CD4+ T cells sorted from blood. Explained via the paper, the cell subset or site label denotes: CD45RA+ positively selected. This chain joins TRBV5-1 to TRBJ2-2, with the D gene too uncertain to name. The sequenced DNA: TGCGCCAGCAGCTTGGTTGGGCAGGTAAACACCGGGGAGCTGTTTTTT. It specifies CASSLVGQVNTGELFF.